A selection of T cell receptor beta chains follows, all from one sample in a study of blood T cells in healthy people across ages. MiXCR was run by TCRdb on the 5' RACE reads, yielding one entry per CDR3 protein. The table lists 1 million to 1.2 million distinct CDR3 sequences, 35% to 40% of them singletons. Sequenced input: blood. These receptors were collected from a man in his late teens or twenties in good health. Both conserved end residues are trimmed from each CDR3. The order of the fields is J gene, V gene, CDR3 length, clone size, CDR3 protein. Clone size is shown for a subset of rows, as once, few, many or a class of expanded clone.

>TRBJ2-2|TRBV12-3/TRBV12-4|14|NA
ASSLARQEDTGELF
>TRBJ1-2|TRBV20-1|10|NA
SAPGPGNGYT
>TRBJ1-1|TRBV7-8|14|few
ASSQPLPTGDTEAF
>TRBJ2-3|TRBV5-1|11|few
ASSVLGGDTQY
>TRBJ1-5|TRBV7-2|12|many
ASSIQGRDQPQH
>TRBJ2-1|TRBV6-5|14|few
ASKKGDPSSYNEQF
>TRBJ2-3|TRBV24-1|15|few
ATSARVGPRDTDTQY
>TRBJ2-4|TRBV15|14|NA
ATSREGGIAKNIQY
>TRBJ2-3|TRBV7-2|12|few
ASSTYSSTDTQY
>TRBJ1-5|TRBV19|14|NA
ASSAQRRGKNQPQH
>TRBJ1-2|TRBV12-3/TRBV12-4|11|NA
ASSLLSEYGYT
>TRBJ1-4|TRBV4-2|15|NA
ASSLGPIQTTNEKLF
>TRBJ1-1|TRBV2|13|once
ASQGREKTVTEAF
>TRBJ2-1|TRBV3-1|13|NA
ASSQGQSLVNEQF
>TRBJ2-1|TRBV12-3/TRBV12-4|13|few
ASSFRRTANNEQF
>TRBJ2-3|TRBV2|14|NA
ASKPQHDLGTDTQY
>TRBJ1-4|TRBV30|12|NA
AWSRRSPNEKLF
>TRBJ1-2|TRBV7-2|13|few
ASSSSTGSNYGYT
>TRBJ2-5|TRBV12-3/TRBV12-4|14|few
ASSLWGSGGAETQY
>TRBJ1-3|TRBV12-3/TRBV12-4|14|NA
ASSFGGGGSGNTIY
>TRBJ2-1|TRBV9|13|many
ASSANPDGGNEQF
>TRBJ1-2|TRBV10-3|13|NA
ATTGTHYLNYGYT
>TRBJ1-2|TRBV25-1|9|few
AIRQGGGYT
>TRBJ1-2|TRBV6-6|10|NA
ATRGDNYGYT
>TRBJ2-2|TRBV7-2|15|NA
ASSLLRCGGYTGELF
>TRBJ2-3|TRBV20-1|11|few
SASPGATDTQY
>TRBJ2-7|TRBV7-2|12|NA
ASSLGQAAYEQY